The T cell receptor (beta chain) described here comes from a study of cytomegalovirus exposure and HLA in healthy donors. The primer mix had 60 Vbeta and 13 Jbeta primers. Libraries were prepared by immunoSEQ multiplex PCR; TCRdb keeps only in-frame clonotypes and omits some of them. Of over 150,000 clones in the sample, about 90% were seen once. As concerns this clone: As yet, its antigen is unknown.

General observations from the study: The likely origin of a cluster of highly shared sequence variants was a sequencing artifact.

Donors in the study were healthy people who gave bone marrow. The CDR3 runs to 14 residues. The ends were cut back, 7 bases at V and 4 bases at J, with 16 bases in the middle. The V gene's germline CDR1 is SGHTA and CDR2 FQGTGA. This sequence originates from a girl in the first two years of life in good health and CMV-seronegative. Input material: PBMCs. The chain joins TRBV7-3 to TRBJ1-2, with D tentatively TRBD1 (6 bases). CDR3 nucleotide sequence: TGTGCCAGCACCAGGGTCCAGGGGACCTATGGCTACACCTTC. This codes for CASTRVQGTYGYTF. The full variable domain, with the rest looked up from reference TRBV7-3 and TRBJ1-2, is GAGVSQTPSNKVTEKGKYVELRCDPISGHTALYWYRQSLGQGPEFLIYFQGTGAADDSGLPNDRFFAVRPEGSVSTLKIQRTERGDSAVYLCASTRVQGTYGYTFGSGTRLTVV.